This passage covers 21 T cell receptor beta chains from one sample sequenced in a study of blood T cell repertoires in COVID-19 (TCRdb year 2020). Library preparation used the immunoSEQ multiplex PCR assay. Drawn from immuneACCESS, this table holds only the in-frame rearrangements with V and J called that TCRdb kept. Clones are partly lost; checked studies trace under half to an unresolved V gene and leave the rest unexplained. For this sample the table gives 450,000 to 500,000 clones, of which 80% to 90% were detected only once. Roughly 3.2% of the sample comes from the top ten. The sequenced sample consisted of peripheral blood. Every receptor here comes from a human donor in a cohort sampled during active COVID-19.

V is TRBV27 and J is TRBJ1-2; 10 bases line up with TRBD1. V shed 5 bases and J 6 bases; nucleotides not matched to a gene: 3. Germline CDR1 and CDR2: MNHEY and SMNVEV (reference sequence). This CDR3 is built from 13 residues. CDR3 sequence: CASSRDRGNGYTF. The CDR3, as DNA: TGTGCCAGCAGTAGGGACAGGGGAAATGGCTACACCTTC.

The CDR3 nucleotides are TGTGCCAGCAGTCACTCTATGGGGGGGATTTACTACGAGCAGTACTTC. This gives the protein CASSHSMGGIYYEQYF. This chain connects TRBV27 to TRBJ2-7, with 7 bases matching TRBD2. CDR3 length equals 16 residues. V was clipped by 5 bases and J by 3 bases; unmatched bases: 13. In germline, CDR1 is MNHEY, CDR2 SMNVEV (reference sequence).

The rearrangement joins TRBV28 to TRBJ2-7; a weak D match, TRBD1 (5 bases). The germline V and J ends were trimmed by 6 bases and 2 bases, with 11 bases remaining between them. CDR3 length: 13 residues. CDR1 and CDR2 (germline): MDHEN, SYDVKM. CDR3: CASRQGAPYEQYF. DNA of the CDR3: TGTGCCAGCAGGCAGGGCGCACCCTACGAGCAGTACTTC.

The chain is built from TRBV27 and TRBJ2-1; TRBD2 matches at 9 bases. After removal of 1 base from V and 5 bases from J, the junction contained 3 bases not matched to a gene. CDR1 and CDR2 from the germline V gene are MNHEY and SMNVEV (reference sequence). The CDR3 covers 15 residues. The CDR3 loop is CASSLLAGGDNEQFF. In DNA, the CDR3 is TGTGCCAGCAGTTTATTGGCGGGAGGGGACAATGAGCAGTTCTTC.

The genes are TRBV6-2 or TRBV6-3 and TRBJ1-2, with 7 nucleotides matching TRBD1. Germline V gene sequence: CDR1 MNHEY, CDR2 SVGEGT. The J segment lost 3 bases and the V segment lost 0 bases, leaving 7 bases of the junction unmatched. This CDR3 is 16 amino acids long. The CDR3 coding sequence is TGTGCCAGCAGTTACTCGATTGAAGGGACAGACTATGGCTACACCTTC. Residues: CASSYSIEGTDYGYTF.

The CDR3 sequence is CASSPQREGYNEQFF. CDR3 sequence (DNA): TGTGCCAGCAGCCCCCAACGGGAGGGGTACAATGAGCAGTTCTTC. This sequence joins TRBV3-1 (or the pseudogene TRBV3-2) and TRBJ2-1, with TRBD2 matching over 8 bases. CDR3 length: 15 residues. The germline CDR1 and CDR2 sequences are LGHDT and YNNKEL (reference sequence). The V segment lost 4 bases and the J segment 4 bases; nucleotides outside the gene matches: 6.

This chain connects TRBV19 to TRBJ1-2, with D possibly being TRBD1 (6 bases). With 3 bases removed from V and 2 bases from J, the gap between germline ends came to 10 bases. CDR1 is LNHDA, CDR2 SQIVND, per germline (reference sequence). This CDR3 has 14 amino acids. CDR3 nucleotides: TGTGCCAGTAGTATGCAGGGGCAGAACTATGGCTACACCTTC. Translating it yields CASSMQGQNYGYTF.

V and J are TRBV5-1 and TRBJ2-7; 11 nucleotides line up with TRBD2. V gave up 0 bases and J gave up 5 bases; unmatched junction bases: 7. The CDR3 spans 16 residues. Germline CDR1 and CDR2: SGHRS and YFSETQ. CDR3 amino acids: CASSLGGSGREDEQYF. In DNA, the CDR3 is TGCGCCAGCAGCTTGGGAGGTAGCGGGAGGGAGGACGAGCAGTACTTC.

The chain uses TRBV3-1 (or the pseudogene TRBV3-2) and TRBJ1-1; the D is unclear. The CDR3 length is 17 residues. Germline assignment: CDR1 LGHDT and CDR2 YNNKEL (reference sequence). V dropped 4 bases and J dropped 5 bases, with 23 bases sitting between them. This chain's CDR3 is CASSPSFDDGGVTEAFF. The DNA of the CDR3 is TGTGCCAGCAGCCCCTCCTTTGACGACGGAGGCGTGACTGAAGCTTTCTTT.

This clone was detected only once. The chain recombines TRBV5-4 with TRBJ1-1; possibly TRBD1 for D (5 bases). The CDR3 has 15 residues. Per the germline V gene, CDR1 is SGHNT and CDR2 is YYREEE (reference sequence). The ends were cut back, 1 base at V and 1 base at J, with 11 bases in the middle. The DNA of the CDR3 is TGTGCCAGCAGCTTGATGGCCACAGGGAACACTGAAGCTTTCTTT. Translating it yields CASSLMATGNTEAFF.

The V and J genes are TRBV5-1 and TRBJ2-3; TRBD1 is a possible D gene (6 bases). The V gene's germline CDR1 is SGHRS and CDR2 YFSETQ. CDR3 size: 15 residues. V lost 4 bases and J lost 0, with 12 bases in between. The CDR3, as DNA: TGCGCCAGCAGCGACGGGACACTGAGCACAGATACGCAGTATTTT. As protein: CASSDGTLSTDTQYF.

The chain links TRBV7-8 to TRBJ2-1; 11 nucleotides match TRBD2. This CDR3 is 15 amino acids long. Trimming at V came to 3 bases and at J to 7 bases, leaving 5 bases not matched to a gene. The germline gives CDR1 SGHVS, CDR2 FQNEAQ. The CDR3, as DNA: TGTGCCAGCAGCTTTAGCGGGAGGGCGGGGAATGAGCAGTTCTTC. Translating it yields CASSFSGRAGNEQFF.

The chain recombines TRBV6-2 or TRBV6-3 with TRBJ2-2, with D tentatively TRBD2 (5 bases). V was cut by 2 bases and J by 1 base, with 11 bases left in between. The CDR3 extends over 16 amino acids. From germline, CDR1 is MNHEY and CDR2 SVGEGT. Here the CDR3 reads CASSYQPGKNTGELFF. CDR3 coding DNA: TGTGCCAGCAGTTACCAACCCGGGAAGAACACCGGGGAGCTGTTTTTT.

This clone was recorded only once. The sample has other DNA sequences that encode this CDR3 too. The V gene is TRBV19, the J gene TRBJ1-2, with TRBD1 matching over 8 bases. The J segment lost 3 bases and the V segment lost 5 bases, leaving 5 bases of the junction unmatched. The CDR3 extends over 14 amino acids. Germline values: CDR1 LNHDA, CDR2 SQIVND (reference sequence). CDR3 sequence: CASSLDRAYYGYTF. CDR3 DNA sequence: TGTGCCAGTAGTCTGGACAGGGCATACTATGGCTACACCTTC.

CDR3 sequence reads: CASSQAAGSTDTQYF. Here the CDR3 DNA reads TGTGCCAGCAGCCAAGCTGCGGGAAGCACAGATACGCAGTATTTT. This sequence joins TRBV3-1 (or the pseudogene TRBV3-2) and TRBJ2-3; a weak D match, TRBD2 (6 bases). The CDR3 runs 15 residues. From germline, CDR1 is LGHDT and CDR2 YNNKEL (reference sequence). The V end was cut by 1 base, the J end by 0 bases, with 8 bases between.

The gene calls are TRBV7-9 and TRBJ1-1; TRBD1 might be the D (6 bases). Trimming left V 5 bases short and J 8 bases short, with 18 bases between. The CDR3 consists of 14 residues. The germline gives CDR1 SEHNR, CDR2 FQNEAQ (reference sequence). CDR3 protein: CASSPHTGPTEAFF. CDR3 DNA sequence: TGTGCCAGCAGCCCCCATACAGGGCCCACCGAAGCTTTCTTT. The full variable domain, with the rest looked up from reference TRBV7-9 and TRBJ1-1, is DTGVSQNPRHKITKRGQNVTFRCDPISEHNRLYWYRQTLGQGPEFLTYFQNEAQLEKSRLLSDRFSAERPKGSFSTLEIQRTEQGDSAMYLCASSPHTGPTEAFFGQGTRLTVV.

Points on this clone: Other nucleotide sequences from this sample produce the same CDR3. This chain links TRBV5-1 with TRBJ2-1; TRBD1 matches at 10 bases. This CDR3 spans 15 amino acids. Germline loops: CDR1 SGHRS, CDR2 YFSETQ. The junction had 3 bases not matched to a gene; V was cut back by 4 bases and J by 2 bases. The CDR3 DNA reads TGCGCCAGCAGCACGGGACAGGGGACCTACAATGAGCAGTTCTTC. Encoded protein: CASSTGQGTYNEQFF.

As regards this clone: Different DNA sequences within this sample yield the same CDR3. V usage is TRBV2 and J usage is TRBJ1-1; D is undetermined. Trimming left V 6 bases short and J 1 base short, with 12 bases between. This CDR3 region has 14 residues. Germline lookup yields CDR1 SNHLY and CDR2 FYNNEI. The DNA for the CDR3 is TGTGCCAGCAGGACGGGTATTCAGAACACTGAAGCTTTCTTT. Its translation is CASRTGIQNTEAFF.

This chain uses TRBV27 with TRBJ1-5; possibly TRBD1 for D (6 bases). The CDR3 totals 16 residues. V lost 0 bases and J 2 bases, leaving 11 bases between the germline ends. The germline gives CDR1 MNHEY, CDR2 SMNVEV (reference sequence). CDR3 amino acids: CASSLSTGNGNQPQHF. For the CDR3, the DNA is TGTGCCAGCAGTTTATCAACAGGGAATGGCAATCAGCCCCAGCATTTT.

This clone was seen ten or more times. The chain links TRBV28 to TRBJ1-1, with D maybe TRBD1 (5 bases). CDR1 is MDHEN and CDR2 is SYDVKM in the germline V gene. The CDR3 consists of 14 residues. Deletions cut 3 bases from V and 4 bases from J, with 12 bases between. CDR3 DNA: TGTGCCAGCAGTTTTTTGCAGGGTTCCACTGAAGCTTTCTTT. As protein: CASSFLQGSTEAFF.

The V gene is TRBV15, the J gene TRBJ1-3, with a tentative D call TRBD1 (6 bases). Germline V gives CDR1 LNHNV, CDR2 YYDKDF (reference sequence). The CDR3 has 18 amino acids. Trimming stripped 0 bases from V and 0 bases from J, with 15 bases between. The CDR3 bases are TGTGCCACCAGCAGAGATAGGACAGCCTACTACTCTGGAAACACCATATATTTT. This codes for CATSRDRTAYYSGNTIYF.